The present T cell receptor beta chain was sequenced within a study of shared clonotypes between healthy human individuals. Between the trimmed V and J ends, which lost 3 bases and 8 bases, there was a span of 8 bases. The germline V gene has CDR1 MNHEY and CDR2 SMNVEV (reference sequence). The CDR3 has 12 residues. In the authors' workflow: Junction-only sequences without quality scores were provided by ImmunoSEQ, so filtering was different. This table comes from immunoSEQ multiplex PCR, and its TCRdb copy is limited to in-frame clones, with some not included. The DNA was the basis for D and trimming; V, J and clone size are from that table. The repertoire consists of about 480,000 clones, with 75% to 80% occurring once and the leading ten covering approximately 13%.

The sequencing input was PBMCs. The clonotype originates from a woman aged 35 to 49 in good health. Some clones in this sample may be carry-over from other donors' samples. This rearrangement joins TRBV27 to TRBJ2-1; D not resolved. In nucleotides, the CDR3 is TGTGCCAGCAGTTTTGGGCGGTATGAGCAGTTCTTC. This codes for CASSFGRYEQFF.